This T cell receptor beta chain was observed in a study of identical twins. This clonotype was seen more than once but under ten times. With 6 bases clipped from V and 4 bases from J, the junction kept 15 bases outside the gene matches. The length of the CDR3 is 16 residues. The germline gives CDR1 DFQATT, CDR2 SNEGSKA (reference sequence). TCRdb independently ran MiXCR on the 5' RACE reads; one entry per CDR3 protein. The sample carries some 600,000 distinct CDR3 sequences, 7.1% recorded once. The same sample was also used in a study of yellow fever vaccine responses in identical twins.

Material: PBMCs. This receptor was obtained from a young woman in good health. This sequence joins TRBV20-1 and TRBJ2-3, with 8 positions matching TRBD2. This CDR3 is CSALILGGGTPDTQYF. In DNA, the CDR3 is TGCAGTGCGCTTATCTTGGGCGGGGGGACGCCAGATACGCAGTATTTT.